A single TCR beta chain is shown here with its context. Its antigen remains unknown. V lost 0 bases, J lost 5 bases, and 1 base stayed unmatched. CDR1 is MNHNY and CDR2 is SVGAGI in the germline V gene (reference sequence). The length of the CDR3 is 15 residues. The data derive from a study of identical twins. Regarding the study as a whole: Models underestimated out-of-frame TCR alpha sharing in monozygotic twins. Clonotypes of the beta chain that were abundant in cord blood carried fewer insertions (memory repertoires showed none).

A universal primer site was incorporated via template switching, and the cDNA contained unique molecular identifiers. TCRdb re-derived calls from the 5' RACE reads in MiXCR, one entry per CDR3 protein. The data hold more than 1.5 million distinct CDR3 sequences, with about 30% observed a single time. The receptor was isolated from a newborn girl in good health. The sample taken for sequencing was cord blood. The chain uses TRBV6-6 and TRBJ1-6; the match to TRBD1 covers 7 bases. CDR3 sequence: CASSYSTGDNSPLHF. The CDR3 DNA reads TGTGCCAGCAGTTACTCTACAGGGGATAATTCACCCCTCCACTTT.